This T cell receptor beta chain originates from a study of regulatory and conventional T cells in RAG deficiency. The table came from immunoSEQ multiplex PCR; TCRdb's copy has only in-frame clones and leaves some out. The sample includes about 34,000 clones, roughly 76% of them seen just once. Blood CD4+ CD25-low CD127-high conventional T cells supplied the genomic DNA template. With 3 bases removed from V and 2 bases from J, the gap between germline ends came to 11 bases. There are 15 residues in the CDR3. The germline V gene has CDR1 KGHSH and CDR2 LQKENI. These data are also associated with another study on regulatory T cells. That investigation notes: The PCR used 52 TRBV and 13 TRBJ primers.

The origin of this receptor is a human donor in good health. Sequencing was done on a sample of CD4+ effector T cells sorted from blood. This rearrangement joins TRBV18 to TRBJ2-1, with D perhaps TRBD1 (6 bases). CDR3 DNA: TGTGCCAGCTCACCGGCAGCAGGGGCCTACAATGAGCAGTTCTTC. Translation: CASSPAAGAYNEQFF.